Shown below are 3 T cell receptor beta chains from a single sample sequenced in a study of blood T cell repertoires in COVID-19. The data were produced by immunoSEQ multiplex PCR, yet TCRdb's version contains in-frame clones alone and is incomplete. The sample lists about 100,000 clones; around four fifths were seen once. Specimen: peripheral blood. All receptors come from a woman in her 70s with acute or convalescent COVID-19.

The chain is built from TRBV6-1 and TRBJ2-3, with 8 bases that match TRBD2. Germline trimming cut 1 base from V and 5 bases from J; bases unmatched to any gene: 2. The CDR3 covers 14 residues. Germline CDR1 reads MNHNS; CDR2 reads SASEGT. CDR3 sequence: CASSEGGGQDTQYF. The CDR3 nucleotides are TGTGCCAGCAGTGAAGGCGGGGGGCAAGATACGCAGTATTTT.

The CDR3 sequence is CASSQEMRANYGYTF. The CDR3 DNA is TGTGCCAGCAGCCAAGAGATGAGGGCGAACTATGGCTACACCTTC. This chain connects TRBV3-1 (or the pseudogene TRBV3-2) to TRBJ1-2; the D is unclear. CDR1 LGHDT and CDR2 YNNKEL come from the germline V gene (reference sequence). V was trimmed by 0 bases and J by 2 bases, leaving 10 bases between them. The CDR3 has 15 residues.

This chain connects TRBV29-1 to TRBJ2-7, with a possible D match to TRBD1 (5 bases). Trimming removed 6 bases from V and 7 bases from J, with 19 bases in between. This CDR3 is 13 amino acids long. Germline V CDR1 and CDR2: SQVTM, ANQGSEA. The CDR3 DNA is TGCAGCGTCATCGTGCAGGGTGCAGGAGAGCAGTACTTC. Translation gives CSVIVQGAGEQYF.